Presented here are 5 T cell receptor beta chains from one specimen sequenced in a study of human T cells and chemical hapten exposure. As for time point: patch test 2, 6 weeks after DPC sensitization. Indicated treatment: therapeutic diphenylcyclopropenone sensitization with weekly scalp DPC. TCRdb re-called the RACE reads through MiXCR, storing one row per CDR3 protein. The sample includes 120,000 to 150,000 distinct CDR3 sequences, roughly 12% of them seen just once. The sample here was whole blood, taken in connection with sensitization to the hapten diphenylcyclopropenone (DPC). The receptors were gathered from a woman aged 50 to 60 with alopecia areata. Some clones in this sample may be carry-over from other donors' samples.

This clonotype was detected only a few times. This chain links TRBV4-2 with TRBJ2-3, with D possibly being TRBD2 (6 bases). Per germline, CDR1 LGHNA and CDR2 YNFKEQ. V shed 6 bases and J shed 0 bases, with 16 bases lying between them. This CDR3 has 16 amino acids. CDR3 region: CASSPTSKGSTDTQYF. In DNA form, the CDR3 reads TGTGCCAGCAGTCCTACTAGCAAAGGGAGCACAGATACGCAGTATTTT.

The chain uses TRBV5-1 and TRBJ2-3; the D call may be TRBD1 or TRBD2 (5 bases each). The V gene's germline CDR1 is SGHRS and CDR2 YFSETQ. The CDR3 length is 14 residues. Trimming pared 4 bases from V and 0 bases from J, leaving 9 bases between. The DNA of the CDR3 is TGCGCCAGCAGCATAGGGGACAGCACAGATACGCAGTATTTT. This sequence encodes CASSIGDSTDTQYF.

Here the CDR3 DNA reads TGCAGTGCTAAACCCGGGACAGGGGAGAACCAGCCCCAGCATTTT. It specifies CSAKPGTGENQPQHF. The chain links TRBV20-1 to TRBJ1-5, with TRBD1 matching 10 bases. Trimming took 4 bases from V and 7 from J; bases not matched to a gene: 10. CDR3 length: 15 amino acids. Germline V gene lookup returns CDR1 DFQATT and CDR2 SNEGSKA (reference sequence).

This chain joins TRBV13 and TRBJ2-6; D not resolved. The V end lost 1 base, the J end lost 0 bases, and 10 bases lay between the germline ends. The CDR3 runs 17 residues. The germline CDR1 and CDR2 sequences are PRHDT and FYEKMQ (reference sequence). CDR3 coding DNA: TGTGCCAGCAGCTTAGAGGCAGGAATCTCTGGGGCCAACGTCCTGACTTTC. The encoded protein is CASSLEAGISGANVLTF.

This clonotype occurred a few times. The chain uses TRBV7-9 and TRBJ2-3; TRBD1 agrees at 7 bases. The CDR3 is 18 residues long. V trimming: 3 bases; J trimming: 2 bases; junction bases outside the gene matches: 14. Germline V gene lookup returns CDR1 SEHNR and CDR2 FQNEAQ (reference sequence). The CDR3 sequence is CASSFWLLYRGNTDTQYF. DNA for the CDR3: TGTGCCAGCAGCTTCTGGCTACTATACAGGGGAAACACAGATACGCAGTATTTT.